The sequence of this T cell receptor (beta chain) was determined in a study of blood T cell repertoires in COVID-19. On the study more broadly: The analysed material was cDNA or gDNA that came from T cells, B-cell-depleted T cells, or PBMCs.

V was cut by 3 bases and J by 0 bases, with 9 bases left in between. Germline V gene data show CDR1 as LNHDA and CDR2 as SQIVND (reference sequence). The CDR3 spans 16 residues. TCRdb's copy holds only in-frame clones and misses some; the assay was immunoSEQ multiplex PCR. This table has about 220,000 clones, 80% appearing once. The specimen sequenced was peripheral blood. The receptor's source is a human donor in a cohort sampled during active COVID-19. The J gene is TRBJ1-6, the V gene TRBV19, with D possibly TRBD1 on 5 matching bases. The CDR3 sequence: CASSISGGSYNSPLHF. Here the CDR3 DNA reads TGTGCCAGTAGTATTTCCGGGGGCTCCTATAATTCACCCCTCCACTTT.